This entry lists 2 T cell receptor beta chains sequenced from one sample in a study of Graves' ophthalmopathy and Graves' hyperthyroidism. Transcripts of RNA were the source for amplifying TCR beta CDR3 regions. Following a first-round RT-PCR that used HTBI primers, a second-round multiplex PCR was carried out. TCRdb ran MiXCR on the multiplex PCR reads and lists one entry per CDR3 protein. The sample holds 560,000 or so distinct CDR3 sequences, roughly 39% seen once. Sequencing was done on a sample of peripheral blood or thyroid tissue (not recorded which). All receptors come from an adult man with Graves' hyperthyroidism.

The V call is TRBV10-3, the J call TRBJ1-5; 9 bases are shared with TRBD1. Trimming at V came to 2 bases and at J to 1 base, leaving 3 bases not matched to a gene. The CDR3 covers 16 residues. CDR1 is ENHRY, CDR2 SYGVKD, per germline. In nucleotides, the CDR3 is TGTGCCATCAGTGAGGGGACAGGGCACAGCAATCAGCCCCAGCATTTT. It yields the protein CAISEGTGHSNQPQHF.

J is TRBJ2-5 and V is TRBV2, with 15 bases identical to TRBD2. Per germline, CDR1 SNHLY and CDR2 FYNNEI. V was pared by 6 bases and J by 4 bases, with 12 bases of the junction left unmatched. The CDR3 is made up of 18 amino acids. The CDR3 coding sequence is TGTGCCAGCAGGGAAACAGGGACTAGCGGGAGGACCATAGAGACCCAGTACTTC. It is translated as CASRETGTSGRTIETQYF.